This T cell receptor (beta chain) derives from a study of cytotoxic CD8 clonotypes in ibrutinib-treated CLL. Study at large: IGHV unmutated 17 to 18; relapsed/refractory more than ten; treatment-naive over 14. General study results and limits: At progression, clonality fell back toward baseline after rising at ibrutinib response.

Target depth was 1 in 200,000 to 1 in 1 million T cells, about 10x per clonotype. This table comes from immunoSEQ multiplex PCR, and its TCRdb copy is limited to in-frame clones, with some not included. The table lists 95,000 to 100,000 clones, around four fifths of them singletons. From cryopreserved PBMCs came around 2 micrograms of genomic DNA used for TCR beta libraries. The CDR3 sequence is 14 residues long. V was clipped by 0 bases and J by 4 bases, with 10 bases between them. Germline loops: CDR1 SGHRS, CDR2 YFSETQ. Remarks on this clone: Its specificity is unknown.

The rearrangement uses TRBV5-1 and TRBJ2-5, with a tentative D call TRBD2 (5 bases). This TCR came from a human donor with chronic lymphocytic leukemia. The sequencing here drew on PBMCs, taken after 12 months of ibrutinib treatment. The CDR3 bases are TGCGCCAGCAGCTTGGTTGGAGGCTTAGAGACCCAGTACTTC. It specifies CASSLVGGLETQYF.